The 10 T cell receptor beta chains listed next were all sequenced from one sample in a study of cytomegalovirus exposure and HLA in healthy donors. A multiplex PCR was run with 60 Vbeta primers and 13 Jbeta primers. TCRdb's copy holds only in-frame clones and misses some; the assay was immunoSEQ multiplex PCR. The sample carries around 98,000 clones, more than 60% recorded once. The sample taken for sequencing was PBMCs. These TCRs come from a man in his fifties in good health and CMV-seronegative.

V is TRBV5-1 and J is TRBJ2-5; D might be TRBD2 (5 bases). CDR3 length: 15 amino acids. V gave up 4 bases and J gave up 2 bases, with 15 bases separating them. Germline V gene data show CDR1 as SGHRS and CDR2 as YFSETQ. This CDR3 reads CASSAGVSEQETQYF. The CDR3 DNA sequence: TGCGCCAGCAGCGCTGGAGTTAGCGAGCAAGAGACCCAGTACTTC.

The rearrangement joins TRBV29-1 to TRBJ1-1; D perhaps matches TRBD1 (5 bases). The CDR3 consists of 13 residues. Germline CDR1 reads SQVTM; CDR2 reads ANQGSEA. The V and J ends lost 4 bases and 1 base respectively, with 10 bases between them. CDR3 bases: TGCAGCGTTGCCACAGGTGGGAACACTGAAGCTTTCTTT. Residues: CSVATGGNTEAFF.

V usage is TRBV30 and J usage is TRBJ2-7; 9 bases fit TRBD2. This CDR3 comprises 15 residues. Germline CDR1 reads GTSNPN; CDR2 reads SVGIG (reference sequence). J gave up 2 bases and V 1 base, and 6 bases lay outside the gene matches. The CDR3 DNA sequence: TGTGCCTGGAGTGGGAGACTAGCGGAAACCTACGAGCAGTACTTC. Its translation is CAWSGRLAETYEQYF.

The chain couples TRBV7-2 to TRBJ2-7; TRBD2 matches 15 bases. Trimming removed 5 bases from V and 3 bases from J; junction bases left unmatched: 11. Germline CDR1 and CDR2: SGHTA and FQGNSA. The CDR3 has 18 amino acids. CDR3 loop: CASSPRTSGGALGYEQYF. The CDR3 DNA reads TGTGCCAGCAGCCCACGGACTAGCGGGGGGGCGTTAGGCTACGAGCAGTACTTC.

Only a few counts were recorded for this clone. The J gene is TRBJ1-1, the V gene TRBV5-1; weak D call: TRBD1 (5 bases). The V gene lost 2 bases and the J gene lost 1 base, with 15 bases spanning the gap. Germline V gene data show CDR1 as SGHRS and CDR2 as YFSETQ. This CDR3 has 16 amino acids. For the CDR3, the DNA is TGCGCCAGCAGCTTAGAGTTAAGGGGAAAGAACACTGAAGCTTTCTTT. This gives the protein CASSLELRGKNTEAFF.

This clone was counted a single time. The chain carries TRBV27 and TRBJ1-5; no clear D gene. The V gene's germline CDR1 is MNHEY and CDR2 SMNVEV (reference sequence). This CDR3 has 15 amino acids. The V end lost 6 bases, the J end lost 0 bases, and 12 bases lay between the germline ends. CDR3 coding DNA: TGTGCCAGCAGGTCCGAGCCTTATAGCAATCAGCCCCAGCATTTT. Translation: CASRSEPYSNQPQHF.

CDR3 nucleotide sequence: TGCGCCAGCAGCCAAGAAACAGGGGGCGCATCTTCCTACGAGCAGTACTTC. As protein: CASSQETGGASSYEQYF. The chain combines TRBV4-1 with TRBJ2-7, with TRBD1 identical over 9 bases. The CDR3 runs to 17 residues. Germline CDR1 and CDR2: MGHRA and YSYEKL. The V and J ends lost 0 bases and 1 base, in that order; junction bases with no gene match: 7.

The J gene is TRBJ2-7, the V gene TRBV5-1, with a possible D match to TRBD2 (6 bases). CDR1 SGHRS and CDR2 YFSETQ come from the germline V gene. The CDR3 runs 13 residues. Between the trimmed V and J ends, which lost 0 bases and 5 bases, there was a span of 9 bases. The CDR3 DNA reads as TGCGCCAGCAGCTTGGGTTCGGGGGACGAGCAGTACTTC. This encodes CASSLGSGDEQYF.

The chain uses TRBV5-4 and TRBJ2-7; TRBD1 might be the D (5 bases). CDR1 is SGHNT, CDR2 YYREEE, per germline (reference sequence). The CDR3 totals 15 residues. V lost 1 base and J 3 bases, leaving 14 bases between the germline ends. The CDR3 nucleotides are TGTGCCAGCAGCTTGAAGACGAAGGGGATCTACGAGCAGTACTTC. Translated, it gives CASSLKTKGIYEQYF.

This chain uses TRBV25-1 with TRBJ1-1, with 8 bases identical to TRBD1. The trim removed 8 bases at V and 12 bases at J, leaving 8 bases unmatched. Germline CDR1 reads MGHDK; CDR2 reads SYGVNS. The CDR3 consists of 11 residues. In DNA form, the CDR3 reads TGTGCCAGCCTCGGACAGGGAAGGACTTTCTTT. Translation: CASLGQGRTFF.